Listed here are 27 T cell receptor beta chains from one sample, sequenced in a study of identical twins. TCRdb independently ran MiXCR on the 5' RACE reads; one entry per CDR3 protein. The repertoire includes some 660,000 distinct CDR3 sequences, over 8.5% of them detected once, and approximately 0.96% sits in the top ten. These data also formed part of another study, on yellow fever vaccine responses in identical twins.

What was sequenced was PBMCs. These receptors were collected from a woman younger than 30 in good health.

This clonotype was detected a few times. V is TRBV20-1 and J is TRBJ2-5; 8 bases are a match to TRBD2. Germline values: CDR1 DFQATT, CDR2 SNEGSKA (reference sequence). J lost 4 bases, V lost 1 base, and 11 bases had no gene match. The CDR3 totals 16 residues. In nucleotides, the CDR3 is TGCAGTGCTAGAGTAGCCAGCGGGAGTATTTTAGAGACCCAGTACTTC. It is translated as CSARVASGSILETQYF.

The genes are TRBV3-1 and TRBJ2-5, with D tentatively TRBD1 (6 bases). Germline V lookup: CDR1 LGHDT, CDR2 YNNKEL (reference sequence). Trimming took 0 bases from V and 6 from J, leaving 14 bases between them. The CDR3 has 15 amino acids. DNA for the CDR3: TGTGCCAGCAGCCAAGATCAGTACAGGGCGAAGACCCAGTACTTC. It yields the protein CASSQDQYRAKTQYF.

This rearrangement joins TRBV7-2 to TRBJ2-7; 8 positions match TRBD2. The CDR3 covers 15 residues. The germline CDR1 and CDR2 sequences are SGHTA and FQGNSA. The V segment lost 3 bases and the J segment 4 bases; nucleotides outside the gene matches: 8. The CDR3 protein is CASSFYSGVGYEQYF. The CDR3 nucleotides read TGTGCCAGCAGCTTCTATAGCGGGGTGGGGTACGAGCAGTACTTC.

There are a few counts of this clonotype. The genes are TRBV28 and TRBJ2-7; TRBD2 matches 7 bases. After removal of 6 bases from V and 3 bases from J, the junction contained 11 bases not matched to a gene. CDR3 length equals 15 residues. CDR1 is MDHEN and CDR2 is SYDVKM in the germline V gene. The CDR3 sequence is CASSRTSRFNYEQYF. The DNA for the CDR3 is TGTGCCAGCAGCCGGACTAGTAGGTTCAACTACGAGCAGTACTTC.

The chain's CDR3 is CASSKEGESGQGLTEAFF. In DNA, the CDR3 is TGTGCCAGCAGCAAGGAGGGGGAGTCGGGACAGGGTCTCACTGAAGCTTTCTTT. The J gene is TRBJ1-1, the V gene TRBV21-1; the table assigns TRBD1, which was not confirmed against the DNA. TRBV21-1 is a pseudogene locus. The length of the CDR3 is 18 residues.

The gene calls are TRBV5-1 and TRBJ2-7; D possibly uses TRBD1 or TRBD2 (5 bases each). Germline V gene data show CDR1 as SGHRS and CDR2 as YFSETQ. The V end was cut by 2 bases, the J end by 0 bases, with 12 bases between. The CDR3 is 15 amino acids. The CDR3 DNA reads as TGCGCCAGCAGCTTCGTGGCAGGGAGCTCCTACGAGCAGTACTTC. It yields the protein CASSFVAGSSYEQYF. The variable domain in full, completed from reference TRBV5-1 and TRBJ2-7, reads KAGVTQTPRYLIKTRGQQVTLSCSPISGHRSVSWYQQTPGQGLQFLFEYFSETQRNKGNFPGRFSGRQFSNSRSEMNVSTLELGDSALYLCASSFVAGSSYEQYFGPGTRLTVT.

This clonotype has only a few counts. This chain links TRBV28 with TRBJ2-2, with D maybe TRBD1 (5 bases). V was trimmed by 6 bases and J by 5 bases, leaving 16 bases between them. The germline gives CDR1 MDHEN, CDR2 SYDVKM. CDR3 length: 15 amino acids. The CDR3 DNA follows: TGTGCCAGCAGCCCACCCCTAGACAGAACCGGGGAGCTGTTTTTT. It is translated as CASSPPLDRTGELFF.

The V gene is TRBV11-1, the J gene TRBJ2-5; TRBD2 aligns across 7 bases. Germline V gives CDR1 SGHAT, CDR2 FQDESV (reference sequence). The CDR3 covers 18 residues. J gave up 4 bases and V 4 bases, and 18 bases lay outside the gene matches. The CDR3 protein is CASSCPPSAGTTVETQYF. CDR3 coding DNA: TGTGCCAGCAGCTGTCCCCCATCAGCGGGGACGACCGTAGAGACCCAGTACTTC.

This clonotype was found many times. CDR3 region: CASSSQGASFTDTQYF. The CDR3, as DNA: TGTGCCAGCAGCTCACAGGGGGCGTCCTTCACAGATACGCAGTATTTT. The chain uses TRBV7-9 and TRBJ2-3; 9 bases line up with TRBD1. Per the germline V gene, CDR1 is SEHNR and CDR2 is FQNEAQ (reference sequence). The CDR3 runs 16 residues. Trimming removed 4 bases from V and 2 bases from J; junction bases left unmatched: 7.

This sequence joins TRBV4-2 and TRBJ2-7; 7 positions match TRBD2. The CDR3 totals 16 residues. Germline V gene sequence: CDR1 LGHNA, CDR2 YNFKEQ. The J segment lost 4 bases and the V segment lost 4 bases, leaving 13 bases of the junction unmatched. The CDR3 DNA follows: TGTGCCAGCAGCCCCTTCTCTGGGAGGGCCGAGTACGAGCAGTACTTC. It yields the protein CASSPFSGRAEYEQYF.

CDR3 DNA: TGTGCCAGCAGCCAAGATCCTCTTGACAGAGCCAAAAACATTCAGTACTTC. Translated, it gives CASSQDPLDRAKNIQYF. The chain is built from TRBV4-2 and TRBJ2-4, with D perhaps matching TRBD1 (5 bases). Trimming left V 0 bases short and J 0 bases short, with 12 bases between. CDR3 length: 17 residues. Per the germline V gene, CDR1 is LGHNA and CDR2 is YNFKEQ.

The chain joins TRBV5-1 to TRBJ2-7, with 10 bases lining up with TRBD2. V lost 1 base and J lost 0; bases outside the gene matches: 4. The CDR3 runs to 16 residues. Per germline, CDR1 SGHRS and CDR2 YFSETQ. The CDR3 coding sequence is TGCGCCAGCAGCTTGTTTGGACTAGCGGTCTCCTACGAGCAGTACTTC. Its protein is CASSLFGLAVSYEQYF.

This clonotype was counted ten times or more. This chain connects TRBV6-2 or TRBV6-3 to TRBJ2-7; no reliable D call. Germline CDR1 reads MNHEY; CDR2 reads SVGEGT. V lost 8 bases to trimming and J lost 4 bases, with 21 bases between them. CDR3 length: 15 amino acids. CDR3 nucleotides: TGTGCCAGCGCAGGACGAAAAAAGTCTGAATACGAGCAGTACTTC. Encoded protein: CASAGRKKSEYEQYF.

Ten or more counts support this clonotype. V usage is TRBV4-2 and J usage is TRBJ2-2; no firm D call. This CDR3 is built from 15 residues. V was shortened by 0 bases and J by 1 base, with 6 bases between the two germline ends. Looked up from germline, CDR1 is LGHNA and CDR2 is YNFKEQ. The CDR3, as DNA: TGTGCCAGCAGCCAAGAACTATTGAACACCGGGGAGCTGTTTTTT. This encodes CASSQELLNTGELFF.

Only a few counts were recorded for this clonotype. The chain recombines TRBV11-2 with TRBJ2-3, with 7 bases that match TRBD1. V shed 1 base and J 6 bases; nucleotides not matched to a gene: 19. Germline CDR1 SGHAT, CDR2 FQNNGV. This CDR3 is built from 19 residues. CDR3 coding DNA: TGTGCCAGCAGCTTAGTAGTCAGGGGGAAGGGCTACAAAAGGGATACGCAGTATTTT. Encoded protein: CASSLVVRGKGYKRDTQYF.

This clonotype was seen ten or more times. The rearrangement links TRBV5-5 to TRBJ2-2, with 7 bases matching TRBD1. The germline V gene encodes CDR1 SGHKS and CDR2 YYEKEE (reference sequence). This CDR3 is 14 amino acids long. With V trimmed by 4 bases and J by 8 bases, 8 bases remained unmatched. CDR3 protein: CASSRLQGTGELFF. CDR3 DNA: TGTGCCAGCAGCCGTTTACAGGGGACGGGGGAGCTGTTTTTT.

V is TRBV28 and J is TRBJ1-4, with 8 bases fitting TRBD1. Trimming removed 4 bases from V and 1 base from J; junction bases left unmatched: 14. Looked up from germline, CDR1 is MDHEN and CDR2 is SYDVKM. There are 19 residues in the CDR3. CDR3 in amino acids: CASSSPARGLGLTNEKLFF. The CDR3 coding sequence is TGTGCCAGCAGTTCCCCGGCCAGGGGGCTTGGGTTAACTAATGAAAAACTGTTTTTT.

Many counts were recorded for this clonotype. CDR3 sequence reads: CASSDGGREGVNEQFF. The CDR3 nucleotides read TGCGCCAGCAGTGACGGGGGGCGGGAGGGAGTAAATGAGCAGTTCTTC. V usage is TRBV10-1 and J usage is TRBJ2-1, with 9 bases aligning to TRBD2. This CDR3 has 16 residues. V dropped 3 bases and J dropped 7; count of bases not matched to a gene: 10. Germline V CDR1 and CDR2: WNHNN, SYGVQD (reference sequence).

Many counts were recorded for this clonotype. The chain recombines TRBV14 with TRBJ2-7, with unresolved D. Germline V gene sequence: CDR1 SGHDN, CDR2 FVKESK. CDR3 length equals 15 residues. Deletions cut 3 bases from V and 0 bases from J, with 12 bases between. CDR3 bases: TGTGCCAGCAGCCAGCAGGATACCAGCTCCTACGAGCAGTACTTC. Translated: CASSQQDTSSYEQYF.

This clonotype showed up just a few times. The rearrangement joins TRBV9 to TRBJ2-1; a weak D match, TRBD2 (7 bases). The length of the CDR3 is 14 residues. Trimming took 3 bases from V and 7 from J, leaving 14 bases between them. CDR1 is SGDLS and CDR2 is YYNGEE in the germline V gene. This CDR3 is CASSAGGPGNEQFF. The CDR3 bases are TGTGCCAGCAGCGCCGGGGGGCCGGGAAATGAGCAGTTCTTC. The whole variable domain, remainder taken from reference TRBV9 and TRBJ2-1, is DSGVTQTPKHLITATGQRVTLRCSPRSGDLSVYWYQQSLDQGLQFLIQYYNGEERAKGNILERFSAQQFPDLHSELNLSSLELGDSALYFCASSAGGPGNEQFFGPGTRLTVL.

This clonotype showed up just once. This clone may be a read error of a much larger clone one base away. The CDR3 carries no conserved terminal phenylalanine or tryptophan, so it likely arises from a read error. The rearrangement links TRBV7-2 to TRBJ2-1, with TRBD1 as a possible D gene (5 bases). The germline CDR1 and CDR2 sequences are SGHTA and FQGNSA. There are 15 residues in the CDR3. Trimming cost V 1 base and J 7 bases, with 14 bases left between them. CDR3 residues: CASSLGQTPGNEQFS. The CDR3 DNA follows: TGTGCCAGCAGCTTAGGACAGACTCCAGGGAATGAGCAGTTCTCC.

The rearrangement uses TRBV12-5 and TRBJ2-2; 8 bases fit TRBD2. Per the germline V gene, CDR1 is LGHNT and CDR2 is FRNRAP. This CDR3 region has 17 residues. CDR3 in amino acids: CTISLVVKRGTTGELFF. The CDR3 DNA reads TGTACCATCAGTTTGGTGGTTAAGCGGGGGACCACCGGGGAGCTGTTTTTT.

This clonotype was observed a few times. The rearrangement uses TRBV19 and TRBJ2-1, with D tentatively TRBD1 or TRBD2 (7 bases each). Germline V gene data show CDR1 as LNHDA and CDR2 as SQIVND (reference sequence). The CDR3 contains 17 residues. The V and J ends lost 3 bases and 5 bases respectively, with 20 bases between them. CDR3 sequence reads: CASSIVFRQGGNNEQFF. CDR3 bases: TGTGCCAGTAGTATCGTTTTTCGGCAGGGGGGGAACAATGAGCAGTTCTTC.

The genes are TRBV10-2 and TRBJ2-3; no definite D call. CDR1 is WSHSY, CDR2 SAAADI, per germline. Deletions cut 7 bases from V and 3 bases from J, with 8 bases between. The CDR3 is 12 residues long. The chain's CDR3 is CASTSVTDTQYF. The CDR3 coding sequence is TGCGCCAGCACGAGTGTGACAGATACGCAGTATTTT.

The V gene is TRBV12-3 or TRBV12-4, the J gene TRBJ2-5; tentatively, D is TRBD1 or TRBD2 (5 bases each). This CDR3 has 15 residues. Trimming cost V 1 base and J 5 bases, with 14 bases left between them. The CDR3 coding sequence is TGTGCCAGCAGTTTAGTGGGGACCCAAGAGGAGACCCAGTACTTC. It translates to CASSLVGTQEETQYF.

The rearrangement uses TRBV20-1 and TRBJ2-3; D uncertain. Germline values: CDR1 DFQATT, CDR2 SNEGSKA (reference sequence). CDR3 size: 13 residues. V was clipped by 4 bases and J by 1 base, with 9 bases between them. CDR3 in DNA: TGCAGTGCTAAGACTGGGGGCACAGATACGCAGTATTTT. Amino acid sequence: CSAKTGGTDTQYF.

V gene TRBV29-1 combines with J gene TRBJ2-7; the D is unclear. The V end lost 7 bases, the J end lost 1 base, and 8 bases lay between the germline ends. Germline V gene data show CDR1 as SQVTM and CDR2 as ANQGSEA. The length of the CDR3 is 11 residues. The chain's CDR3 is CSAENSYEQYF. In DNA form, the CDR3 reads TGCAGCGCCGAGAATTCCTACGAGCAGTACTTC.